This TCR beta chain was sequenced in a study of blood T cell repertoires in COVID-19. Study at large: Researchers got acute and convalescent COVID-19 samples from the United States, Italy and Spain.

This CDR3 is built from 14 residues. The germline gives CDR1 SGHTA, CDR2 FQGTGA. V lost 3 bases to trimming and J lost 6 bases, with 12 bases between them. The assay was immunoSEQ multiplex PCR, and TCRdb's table has in-frame clones only and misses some. In the table there are 150,000 to 200,000 clones, 70% to 90% of which are singletons. Source material: peripheral blood. This TCR came from a man in his late teens or twenties with acute or convalescent COVID-19. This chain uses TRBV7-3 with TRBJ2-1, with D perhaps matching TRBD1 (5 bases). The CDR3 DNA reads TGTGCCAGCAGCTTGGGTCAGGGAAGCAATGAGCAGTTCTTC. Translating it yields CASSLGQGSNEQFF.